This T cell receptor beta chain was identified in a study of T cell responses to AZD1222 COVID-19 vaccine. Study conclusions and caveats: Repertoires were collected only later (after the peak T cell response had occurred). At 160-218 and 743-854, vaccine-associated CD4 TCRs were dominant, and they spanned spike. Donors in the cohort were predominantly white British and more often female, and clonal diversity was possibly underestimated.

With respect to this clone: Its antigen is as yet unknown.

CDR1 and CDR2 (germline): SGHVS, FQNEAQ. CDR3 length equals 14 residues. V lost 2 bases to trimming and J lost 4 bases, with 11 bases between them. Sequencing used immunoSEQ multiplex PCR; TCRdb keeps in-frame clones, though not all of them. Of some 150,000 clones detected, 85% to 95% appear once; the ten largest clones hold roughly 3.8%. The sequencing used peripheral blood, collected on day 0 of AZD1222 vaccination. This chain links TRBV7-8 with TRBJ1-2; D is perhaps TRBD1 (5 bases). The TCR originated in an adult in good health. The CDR3 DNA is TGTGCCAGCAGCTTACCGGGGGTAACCTATGGCTACACCTTC. The encoded protein is CASSLPGVTYGYTF.